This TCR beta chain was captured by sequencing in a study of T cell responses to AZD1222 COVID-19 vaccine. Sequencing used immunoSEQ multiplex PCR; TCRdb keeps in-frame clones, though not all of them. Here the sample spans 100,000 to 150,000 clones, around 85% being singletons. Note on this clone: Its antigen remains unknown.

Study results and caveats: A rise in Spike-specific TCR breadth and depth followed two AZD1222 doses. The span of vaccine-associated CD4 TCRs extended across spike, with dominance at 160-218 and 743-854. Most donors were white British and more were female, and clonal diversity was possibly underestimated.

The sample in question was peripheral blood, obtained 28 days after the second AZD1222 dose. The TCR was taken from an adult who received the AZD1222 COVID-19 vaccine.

The DNA of the CDR3 is TGTGCCAGCGGGGAGAGGGGGACCTATAATTCACCCCTCCACTTT. This codes for CASGERGTYNSPLHF. The chain employs TRBV6-5 and TRBJ1-6; D is perhaps TRBD1 (6 bases). V was clipped by 8 bases and J by 2 bases, with 13 bases between them. Germline V gene sequence: CDR1 MNHEY, CDR2 SVGAGI. CDR3 size: 15 residues.